Each of the 3 T cell receptor beta chains below was sequenced from the same sample in a study of CD8 T cells in Susac syndrome. Reverse transcription of about 0.45 to 1 ug RNA used random hexamers. TCRdb used MiXCR to reprocess the immunoSEQ multiplex PCR reads, holding one entry per CDR3 protein. This table holds about 71,000 distinct CDR3 sequences, 95% to 96% found once. Specimen: CD4+ T cells from PBMCs. The receptors were gathered from a human donor with multiple sclerosis.

The chain combines TRBV6-5 with TRBJ2-5; D is perhaps TRBD2 (6 bases). The ends were cut back, 2 bases at V and 1 base at J, with 17 bases in the middle. Germline loops: CDR1 MNHEY, CDR2 SVGAGI. The CDR3 sequence is 17 residues long. Here the CDR3 reads CASSYRRGRGGQETQYF. The CDR3 coding sequence is TGTGCCAGCAGTTACCGTCGGGGGAGAGGTGGCCAAGAGACCCAGTACTTC.

This clonotype has a single count. This sequence joins TRBV12-3 or TRBV12-4 and TRBJ2-1, with D uncertain. The CDR3 runs to 14 residues. V gave up 3 bases and J gave up 9 bases, with 15 bases separating them. DNA of the CDR3: TGTGCCAGCAGTTTTTCGGTCCCTCTTGCTGAGCAGTTCTTC. Its protein is CASSFSVPLAEQFF.

The rearrangement uses TRBV27 and TRBJ1-1; a possible D gene is TRBD1 (6 bases). Germline V gene sequence: CDR1 MNHEY, CDR2 SMNVEV (reference sequence). The CDR3 contains 13 residues. V lost 3 bases and J lost 7, with 12 bases in between. For the CDR3, the DNA is TGTGCCAGCAGTTTTAACAGGGCATATGAAGCTTTCTTT. Translating gives CASSFNRAYEAFF.